Sequencing of this T cell receptor (beta chain) was carried out in a study of shared clonotypes between healthy human individuals. About the study: For every donor, three CD4 naive, three CD4 memory, two CD8 naive and one CD8 memory plates were used.

Deep-level settings were used for running the assay. When replicate PCRs were run on sorted subsets, they used 200 ng DNA, around 33,000 T cell genomes. Produced via immunoSEQ multiplex PCR; TCRdb's table is partial and in-frame only. The profile shows millions of clones, over 90% of them singletons. The study, taken as a whole, reports: In contrast to clonotypes shared by all four donors, non-shared clonotypes had lower generation probabilities.

Concerning this clone: Its antigen is undetermined.

The germline V and J ends were trimmed by 5 bases and 10 bases, with 15 bases remaining between them. CDR1 is SEHNR and CDR2 is FQNEAQ in the germline V gene (reference sequence). This CDR3 comprises 13 residues. Source material: naive CD4+ T cells from PBMCs. Described subset: CD45RA+ positively selected. The TCR comes from a young man in good health. Some clones in this sample may be carry-over from other donors' samples. The chain carries TRBV7-9 and TRBJ2-1, with D hard to call. This chain's CDR3 is CASSPRQLQEQFF. DNA for the CDR3: TGTGCCAGCAGCCCGAGACAACTCCAAGAGCAGTTCTTC.